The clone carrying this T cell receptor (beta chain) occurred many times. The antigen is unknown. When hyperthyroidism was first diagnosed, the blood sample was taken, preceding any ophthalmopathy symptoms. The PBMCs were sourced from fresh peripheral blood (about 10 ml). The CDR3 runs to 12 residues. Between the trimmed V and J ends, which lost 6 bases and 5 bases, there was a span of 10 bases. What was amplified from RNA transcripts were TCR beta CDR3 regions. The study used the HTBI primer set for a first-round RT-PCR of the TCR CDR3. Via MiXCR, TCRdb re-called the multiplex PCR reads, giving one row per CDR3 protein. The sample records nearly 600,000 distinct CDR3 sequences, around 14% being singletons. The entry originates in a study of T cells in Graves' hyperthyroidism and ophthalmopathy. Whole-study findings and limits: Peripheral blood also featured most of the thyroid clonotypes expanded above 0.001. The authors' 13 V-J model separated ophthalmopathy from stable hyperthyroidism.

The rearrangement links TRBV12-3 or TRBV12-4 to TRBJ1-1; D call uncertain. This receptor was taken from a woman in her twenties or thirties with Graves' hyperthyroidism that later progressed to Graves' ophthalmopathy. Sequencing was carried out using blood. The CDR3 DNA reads TGTGCCAGCAGGATACCAGGAACTGAAGCTTTCTTT. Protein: CASRIPGTEAFF.